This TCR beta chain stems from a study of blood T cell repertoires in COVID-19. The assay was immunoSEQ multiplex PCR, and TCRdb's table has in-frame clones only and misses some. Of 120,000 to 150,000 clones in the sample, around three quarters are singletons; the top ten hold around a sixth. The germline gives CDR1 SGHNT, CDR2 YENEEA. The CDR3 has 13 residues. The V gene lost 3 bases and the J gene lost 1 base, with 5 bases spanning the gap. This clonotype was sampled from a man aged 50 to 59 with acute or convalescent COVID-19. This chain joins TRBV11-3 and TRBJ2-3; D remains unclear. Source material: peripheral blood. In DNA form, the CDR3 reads TGTGCCAGCAGCTTCCGGGGCACAGATACGCAGTATTTT. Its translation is CASSFRGTDTQYF. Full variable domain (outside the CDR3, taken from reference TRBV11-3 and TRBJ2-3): EAGVVQSPRYKIIEKKQPVAFWCNPISGHNTLYWYLQNLGQGPELLIRYENEEAVDDSQLPKDRFSAERLKGVDSTLKIQPAELGDSAVYLCASSFRGTDTQYFGPGTRLTVL.